The 31 T cell receptor beta chains reported below all come from one sample, sequenced in a study of control samples from healthy donors and cancer patients (dated by TCRdb to 2020 to 2021). The library came from the immunoSEQ multiplex PCR assay. Not all clones reach the TCRdb copy of this immuneACCESS table, which keeps in-frame sequences only. Checked studies attribute under half of the gap to unresolved V genes and leave the rest unexplained. In this sample the table shows about 120,000 clones, roughly 89% of which occur a single time. 12% of the sample rests with the top ten. The sequenced material came from blood. The origin of the receptors is a man younger than 45 in good health.

This clone was picked up one time. The CDR3 reads CAISMQEDSGYTF. The DNA for the CDR3 is TGTGCCATCAGTATGCAGGAGGATTCTGGCTACACCTTC. The rearrangement joins TRBV10-3 to TRBJ1-2; D uncertain. The CDR3 extends over 13 amino acids. CDR1 is ENHRY, CDR2 SYGVKD, per germline. Trimming removed 5 bases from V and 7 bases from J, with 14 bases in between.

This clone was found a few times. The J gene is TRBJ2-1, the V gene TRBV3-1 (or the pseudogene TRBV3-2); weak D call: TRBD1 (5 bases). The germline gives CDR1 LGHDT, CDR2 YNNKEL (reference sequence). This CDR3 is built from 15 residues. Trimming cost V 3 bases and J 0 bases, with 9 bases left between them. The CDR3 region is CASSQSRVSYNEQFF. The CDR3 bases are TGTGCCAGCAGCCAGTCCAGGGTCTCCTACAATGAGCAGTTCTTC.

The rearrangement links TRBV28 to TRBJ2-2; TRBD1 agrees at 10 bases. The CDR3 is 15 residues long. J gave up 1 base and V 10 bases, and 6 bases lay outside the gene matches. Germline CDR1 reads MDHEN; CDR2 reads SYDVKM. Here the CDR3 reads CATMTGGVNTGELFF. Here the CDR3 DNA reads TGTGCCACCATGACAGGGGGCGTGAACACCGGGGAGCTGTTTTTT.

The rearrangement joins TRBV2 to TRBJ2-1; TRBD2 matches at 8 bases. V was pared by 7 bases and J by 0 bases, with 8 bases of the junction left unmatched. CDR1 and CDR2 (germline): SNHLY, FYNNEI. The CDR3 contains 16 residues. This CDR3 reads CASMAAGGSSYNEQFF. Here the CDR3 DNA reads TGTGCCAGCATGGCGGCGGGGGGAAGCTCCTACAATGAGCAGTTCTTC. Complete variable domain (other parts from reference TRBV2 and TRBJ2-1): EPEVTQTPSHQVTQMGQEVILRCVPISNHLYFYWYRQILGQKVEFLVSFYNNEISEKSEIFDDQFSVERPDGSNFTLKIRSTKLEDSAMYFCASMAAGGSSYNEQFFGPGTRLTVL.

The chain combines TRBV19 with TRBJ2-6; D is possibly TRBD2 (7 bases). CDR1 LNHDA and CDR2 SQIVND come from the germline V gene (reference sequence). Trimming cost V 3 bases and J 0 bases, with 12 bases left between them. This CDR3 spans 17 amino acids. For the CDR3, the DNA is TGTGCCAGTAGTATCGGGGGGCTCCCCTCTGGGGCCAACGTCCTGACTTTC. It is translated as CASSIGGLPSGANVLTF.

The rearrangement uses TRBV9 and TRBJ2-3; D ambiguous. V was pared by 0 bases and J by 1 base, with 6 bases between. Looked up from germline, CDR1 is SGDLS and CDR2 is YYNGEE. CDR3 length: 14 residues. The CDR3 sequence is CASSVGHGTDTQYF. The CDR3 nucleotides are TGTGCCAGCAGCGTAGGGCACGGCACAGATACGCAGTATTTT.

This chain uses TRBV7-3 with TRBJ1-6, with unresolved D. This CDR3 comprises 13 residues. V lost 5 bases to trimming and J lost 13 bases, with 15 bases between them. CDR1 is SGHTA, CDR2 FQGTGA, per germline. The CDR3 spells CASSADGITPLHF. The CDR3 DNA sequence: TGTGCCAGCAGCGCGGATGGGATAACGCCCCTCCACTTT. The entire variable domain, with the rest obtained from reference TRBV7-3 and TRBJ1-6, is as follows: GAGVSQTPSNKVTEKGKYVELRCDPISGHTALYWYRQSLGQGPEFLIYFQGTGAADDSGLPNDRFFAVRPEGSVSTLKIQRTERGDSAVYLCASSADGITPLHFGNGTRLTVT.

This clone was observed once. The chain has TRBV3-1 (or the pseudogene TRBV3-2) and TRBJ1-2, with D possibly being TRBD1 (6 bases). This CDR3 region has 14 residues. CDR1 and CDR2 from the germline V gene are LGHDT and YNNKEL (reference sequence). Trimming removed 9 bases at V and 7 bases at J, with 21 bases between. The CDR3 here is CASRTQGELGGYTF. CDR3 sequence (DNA): TGTGCCAGTAGGACACAGGGTGAATTGGGTGGCTACACCTTC.

This clone was counted a few times. The rearrangement joins TRBV2 to TRBJ1-1; D possibly corresponds to TRBD1 (6 bases). Germline V gene data show CDR1 as SNHLY and CDR2 as FYNNEI. The germline V and J ends were trimmed by 4 bases and 7 bases, with 13 bases remaining between them. The CDR3 sequence is 13 residues long. The CDR3 DNA follows: TGTGCCAGCAGTGTTACAGGGTCTCTTGAAGCTTTCTTT. This translates into CASSVTGSLEAFF.

The V and J genes are TRBV5-5 and TRBJ1-1; D unclear. The V end lost 0 bases, the J end lost 5 bases, and 14 bases lay between the germline ends. Germline CDR1 is SGHKS and CDR2 is YYEKEE (reference sequence). The CDR3 covers 15 residues. The DNA of the CDR3 is TGTGCCAGCAGCTTGGTTATGGAATCGGTTACTGAAGCTTTCTTT. Protein product: CASSLVMESVTEAFF.

The J gene is TRBJ2-3, the V gene TRBV6-1, with D perhaps TRBD1 or TRBD2 (5 bases each). The CDR3 is 17 amino acids. In germline, CDR1 is MNHNS, CDR2 SASEGT. V lost 2 bases, J lost 0 bases, and 15 bases lay in between. This CDR3 is CASSEYAGSPSTDTQYF. The CDR3 nucleotides read TGTGCCAGCAGTGAATATGCAGGGAGCCCTAGCACAGATACGCAGTATTTT.

The chain's CDR3 is CASSFSGRPRQPQHF. As DNA, the CDR3 is TGTGCCAGCAGCTTCTCGGGGAGACCAAGACAGCCCCAGCATTTT. The gene calls are TRBV28 and TRBJ1-5; the D is unclear. CDR3 length: 15 amino acids. The germline CDR1 and CDR2 sequences are MDHEN and SYDVKM. Trimming took 6 bases from V and 7 from J, leaving 19 bases between them.

As concerns this clone: The same CDR3 can be traced to other DNA sequences in this sample. The chain recombines TRBV30 with TRBJ1-5, with TRBD1 matching over 7 bases. CDR3 size: 13 residues. Germline V gene data show CDR1 as GTSNPN and CDR2 as SVGIG (reference sequence). V lost 1 base and J lost 4; bases outside the gene matches: 1. This CDR3 reads CAWSEQGNQPQHF. The CDR3 DNA reads TGTGCCTGGAGTGAACAGGGGAATCAGCCCCAGCATTTT.

This chain joins TRBV24-1 and TRBJ2-5; D unresolved. The CDR3 covers 15 residues. Germline values: CDR1 KGHDR, CDR2 SFDVKD. Trimming removed 4 bases at V and 1 base at J, with 12 bases between. The CDR3 DNA is TGTGCCACCAGTGAACGTCTGGGTTCCCAAGAGACCCAGTACTTC. Encoded protein: CATSERLGSQETQYF.

The V call is TRBV12-5, the J call TRBJ1-6, with a weak D call TRBD1 (5 bases). The CDR3 extends over 16 amino acids. Germline CDR1 and CDR2: LGHNT and FRNRAP. Trimming took 5 bases from V and 0 from J, leaving 11 bases between them. The CDR3 sequence is CASGPGPISYNSPLHF. The DNA for the CDR3 is TGTGCTAGTGGTCCGGGACCCATCTCCTATAATTCACCCCTCCACTTT. Complete variable domain (other parts from reference TRBV12-5 and TRBJ1-6): DARVTQTPRHKVTEMGQEVTMRCQPILGHNTVFWYRQTMMQGLELLAYFRNRAPLDDSGMPKDRFSAEMPDATLATLKIQPSEPRDSAVYFCASGPGPISYNSPLHFGNGTRLTVT.

V is TRBV5-5 and J is TRBJ1-1; a possible D gene is TRBD1 (5 bases). The germline gives CDR1 SGHKS, CDR2 YYEKEE (reference sequence). V dropped 6 bases and J dropped 5 bases, with 14 bases sitting between them. The CDR3 runs to 13 residues. This CDR3 is CASTVGGSTEAFF. In nucleotides, the CDR3 is TGTGCCAGCACCGTCGGGGGGTCTACTGAAGCTTTCTTT.

The rearrangement uses TRBV5-6 and TRBJ1-6; no reliable D call. The CDR3 is made up of 16 amino acids. Between the trimmed V and J ends, which lost 1 base and 2 bases, there was a span of 10 bases. Germline V CDR1 and CDR2: SGHDT, YYEEEE. CDR3 protein: CASSLRLEPYNSPLHF. DNA for the CDR3: TGTGCCAGCAGCTTGAGGTTGGAGCCCTATAATTCACCCCTCCACTTT.

The chain joins TRBV18 to TRBJ1-4; a weak D match, TRBD1 (5 bases). CDR3 size: 15 residues. Trimming stripped 2 bases from V and 4 bases from J, with 11 bases between. The germline CDR1 and CDR2 sequences are KGHSH and LQKENI. CDR3 sequence reads: CASSPIPGVNEKLFF. The CDR3 DNA sequence: TGTGCCAGCTCACCAATACCGGGGGTTAATGAAAAACTGTTTTTT.

The chain uses TRBV5-1 and TRBJ1-5, with D possibly matching TRBD1 (6 bases). The CDR3 loop spans 15 amino acids. Trimming took 1 base from V and 6 from J, leaving 14 bases between them. Germline-derived CDR1 and CDR2 are SGHRS and YFSETQ. The CDR3 is CASSLTGGAGQPQHF. Here the CDR3 DNA reads TGCGCCAGCAGCTTGACGGGGGGCGCGGGTCAGCCCCAGCATTTT.

This chain links TRBV4-1 with TRBJ1-1, with 8 bases lining up with TRBD1. After removal of 4 bases from V and 1 base from J, the junction contained 8 bases not matched to a gene. The length of the CDR3 is 16 residues. CDR1 is MGHRA and CDR2 is YSYEKL in the germline V gene. The CDR3 region is CASSPLGQGRNTEAFF. The CDR3 DNA follows: TGCGCCAGCAGCCCCCTAGGACAGGGACGGAACACTGAAGCTTTCTTT.

The gene calls are TRBV12-3 or TRBV12-4 and TRBJ2-5; possibly TRBD2 for D (5 bases). Trimming took off 5 bases at V and 7 bases at J, with 14 bases between the two ends. This CDR3 has 13 amino acids. The CDR3 nucleotides read TGTGCCAGCAGTGACCGGGATGGAGGGACCCAGTACTTC. Translated: CASSDRDGGTQYF.

This sequence joins TRBV12-3 or TRBV12-4 and TRBJ1-2, with D maybe TRBD1 (5 bases). Trimming shortened V by 3 bases and J by 6 bases, and 8 bases separated the two germline ends. This CDR3 spans 12 amino acids. CDR3 in DNA: TGTGCCAGCAGTTTTGGGGGGAATGGCTACACCTTC. This sequence encodes CASSFGGNGYTF.

This chain uses TRBV14 with TRBJ2-7; D is possibly TRBD1 (5 bases). Trimming removed 2 bases at V and 7 bases at J, with 15 bases between. The germline V gene encodes CDR1 SGHDN and CDR2 FVKESK. This CDR3 is built from 14 residues. The CDR3 is CASSQRQGRFEQYF. CDR3 bases: TGTGCCAGCAGCCAACGGCAGGGCCGGTTTGAGCAGTACTTC. Using reference TRBV14 and TRBJ2-7 for the parts outside the CDR3, the full variable domain is EAGVTQFPSHSVIEKGQTVTLRCDPISGHDNLYWYRRVMGKEIKFLLHFVKESKQDESGMPNNRFLAERTGGTYSTLKVQPAELEDSGVYFCASSQRQGRFEQYFGPGTRLTVT.

The chain couples TRBV3-1 (or the pseudogene TRBV3-2) to TRBJ2-1; D gene ambiguous. Trimming took 4 bases from V and 1 from J, leaving 8 bases between them. Germline CDR1 and CDR2: LGHDT and YNNKEL (reference sequence). CDR3 length equals 14 residues. DNA for the CDR3: TGTGCCAGCAGCCTGGGCGGATCCTACAATGAGCAGTTCTTC. The encoded protein is CASSLGGSYNEQFF.

The V and J genes are TRBV19 and TRBJ2-5, with D unresolved. Trimming left V 8 bases short and J 1 base short, with 5 bases between. CDR1 LNHDA and CDR2 SQIVND come from the germline V gene (reference sequence). The CDR3 length is 11 residues. DNA of the CDR3: TGTGCCAGTGGAGTCCAAGAGACCCAGTACTTC. Protein product: CASGVQETQYF.

The chain is built from TRBV2 and TRBJ1-2; TRBD1 might be the D (6 bases). Trimming stripped 2 bases from V and 3 bases from J, with 13 bases between. The CDR3 runs 15 residues. Germline CDR1 SNHLY, CDR2 FYNNEI. The CDR3 is CASSEWGAQDYGYTF. Written as DNA, the CDR3 is TGTGCCAGCAGTGAATGGGGGGCGCAAGACTATGGCTACACCTTC. The full variable domain, completed using reference TRBV2 and TRBJ1-2, is EPEVTQTPSHQVTQMGQEVILRCVPISNHLYFYWYRQILGQKVEFLVSFYNNEISEKSEIFDDQFSVERPDGSNFTLKIRSTKLEDSAMYFCASSEWGAQDYGYTFGSGTRLTVV.

The rearrangement uses TRBV4-1 and TRBJ1-1; D not resolved. The CDR3 has 14 amino acids. Germline CDR1 MGHRA, CDR2 YSYEKL. Deletions cut 0 bases from V and 5 bases from J, with 10 bases between. CDR3 sequence reads: CASSQEVGVTEAFF. The CDR3 DNA sequence: TGCGCCAGCAGCCAAGAGGTTGGGGTAACTGAAGCTTTCTTT.

This clone appeared a single time. The chain carries TRBV11-2 and TRBJ1-1, with D hard to call. The V gene's germline CDR1 is SGHAT and CDR2 FQNNGV. V shed 2 bases and J shed 0 bases, with 1 base lying between them. CDR3 size: 12 residues. This chain's CDR3 is CASSLMNTEAFF. Written as DNA, the CDR3 is TGTGCCAGCAGCTTAATGAACACTGAAGCTTTCTTT.

The chain uses TRBV10-3 and TRBJ1-1; tentative D call: TRBD1 (5 bases). Germline CDR1 reads ENHRY; CDR2 reads SYGVKD. Trimming pared 10 bases from V and 1 base from J, leaving 16 bases between. CDR3 length: 14 amino acids. CDR3 DNA: TGTGCCACCAACGACCTAACAGGGAACACTGAAGCTTTCTTT. Its protein is CATNDLTGNTEAFF.

The V gene is TRBV19, the J gene TRBJ1-5; possibly TRBD1 for D (6 bases). This CDR3 spans 14 amino acids. V gave up 5 bases and J gave up 5 bases, with 13 bases separating them. Germline CDR1 is LNHDA and CDR2 is SQIVND (reference sequence). The CDR3 DNA reads as TGTGCCAGTAGTTTGCGACAGGCCGATCAGCCCCAGCATTTT. It codes for CASSLRQADQPQHF.

The chain is built from TRBV7-9 and TRBJ1-6; no definite D call. This CDR3 has 15 amino acids. Trimming took off 1 base at V and 10 bases at J, with 14 bases between the two ends. The V gene's germline CDR1 is SEHNR and CDR2 FQNEAQ (reference sequence). CDR3 loop: CASSLELWGTSPLHF. DNA for the CDR3: TGTGCCAGCAGCTTAGAGCTGTGGGGTACCTCACCCCTCCACTTT.